These 7 T cell receptor beta chains share one sample of origin, sequenced in a study of cytomegalovirus exposure and HLA in healthy donors. Sequencing used immunoSEQ multiplex PCR; TCRdb keeps in-frame clones, though not all of them. In the table there are about 150,000 clones, approximately 86% of which are singletons. Sequencing was carried out using PBMCs. These receptors originate from a man between 18 and 35 years old in good health and CMV-seropositive.

The gene calls are TRBV6-4 and TRBJ2-5; 9 bases line up with TRBD2. Trimming cost V 0 bases and J 4 bases; bases outside gene matches: 6. The CDR3 is 16 amino acids. Per germline, CDR1 MRHNA and CDR2 SNTAGT. CDR3 nucleotide sequence: TGTGCCAGCAGTGACTCGAACCCTAGCGGGGCAGAGACCCAGTACTTC. Amino acid sequence: CASSDSNPSGAETQYF.

This clone appeared a single time. V and J are TRBV19 and TRBJ1-5; maybe TRBD1 (5 bases). Germline V gene sequence: CDR1 LNHDA, CDR2 SQIVND (reference sequence). The CDR3 contains 16 residues. Trimming removed 7 bases at V and 1 base at J, with 17 bases between. CDR3 region: CASTISGGRSNQPQHF. CDR3 coding DNA: TGTGCCAGTACCATCTCCGGGGGTAGGAGCAATCAGCCCCAGCATTTT.

V is TRBV7-2 and J is TRBJ1-5, with D possibly matching TRBD1 (5 bases). Germline V gene lookup returns CDR1 SGHTA and CDR2 FQGNSA. The CDR3 spans 15 residues. Trimming removed 3 bases at V and 2 bases at J, with 11 bases between. This CDR3 is CASSLSGSGNQPQHF. The CDR3 bases are TGTGCCAGCAGCTTGTCAGGGTCGGGCAATCAGCCCCAGCATTTT.

In this sample, this clone turned up a few times. The gene calls are TRBV25-1 and TRBJ1-5; D is ambiguous. Germline V gene data show CDR1 as MGHDK and CDR2 as SYGVNS. The CDR3 contains 14 residues. The ends were cut back, 4 bases at V and 5 bases at J, with 12 bases in the middle. The CDR3 protein is CASSGGVRDQPQHF. The CDR3 nucleotides are TGTGCCAGCAGTGGTGGAGTCAGAGATCAGCCCCAGCATTTT.

This rearrangement joins TRBV27 to TRBJ1-1; TRBD1 matches 7 bases. Per germline, CDR1 MNHEY and CDR2 SMNVEV (reference sequence). This CDR3 is built from 13 residues. The V and J ends lost 11 bases and 1 base, in that order; junction bases with no gene match: 7. CDR3 DNA: TGTGCCTCCTGGGACAGAGAGAACACTGAAGCTTTCTTT. Translating gives CASWDRENTEAFF.

The gene calls are TRBV29-1 and TRBJ1-4, with 7 bases fitting TRBD1. V gave up 6 bases and J gave up 7 bases; unmatched junction bases: 8. This CDR3 has 13 residues. Looked up from germline, CDR1 is SQVTM and CDR2 is ANQGSEA. In nucleotides, the CDR3 is TGCAGCGTACGGCCTCAGGGGGGTGAAAAACTGTTTTTT. Amino acid sequence: CSVRPQGGEKLFF.

The chain combines TRBV5-6 with TRBJ2-1, with D tentatively TRBD2 (5 bases). Germline values: CDR1 SGHDT, CDR2 YYEEEE. The CDR3 extends over 15 amino acids. V lost 0 bases to trimming and J lost 1 base, with 8 bases between them. Here the CDR3 reads CASSLVRESYNEQFF. CDR3 coding DNA: TGTGCCAGCAGCTTGGTCCGGGAATCCTACAATGAGCAGTTCTTC.